The clone carrying this T cell receptor beta chain was seen only a few times. TCRdb used MiXCR to reprocess the RT-PCR reads, holding one entry per CDR3 protein. The sample comprises roughly 960,000 distinct CDR3 sequences, roughly 18% of which are singletons, and roughly 6% rests with the top ten. These data are taken from a study of patients and donors after allogeneic stem cell transplantation. V gave up 4 bases and J gave up 9 bases, with 14 bases separating them. The CDR3 runs to 14 residues. Germline V gene sequence: CDR1 SGHRS, CDR2 YFSETQ. V usage is TRBV5-1 and J usage is TRBJ1-6; TRBD1 might be the D (5 bases). This receptor was identified in a human donor who was either an allogeneic HSCT recipient or a stem cell or donor lymphocyte infusion donor (not recorded which). It is not recorded whose cells these are; they may come from a transplant donor. Sequencing used blood, either unsorted or a sorted T cell fraction (not recorded which). CDR3 nucleotides: TGCGCCAGCAGCCCAGCTCGTGGGGGTTCACCCCTCCACTTT. Protein sequence: CASSPARGGSPLHF.